Shown below are 26 T cell receptor beta chains from a single sample sequenced in a study of cytomegalovirus exposure and HLA in healthy donors. The PCR had 60 Vbeta and 13 Jbeta primers. The protocol was immunoSEQ multiplex PCR, while the TCRdb copy is restricted to in-frame clones and leaves out a portion. The sample yields about 170,000 clones, approximately 73% seen once. Sequencing used PBMCs. The origin of the receptors is a woman aged 18-29 years in good health and CMV-seropositive.

V and J are TRBV5-4 and TRBJ2-7; the match to TRBD2 covers 10 bases. Germline loops: CDR1 SGHNT, CDR2 YYREEE (reference sequence). Losses at the gene ends were 9 bases for V and 4 bases for J; bases not matched to a gene: 7. The length of the CDR3 is 13 residues. The CDR3 DNA is TGTGCCATCACTTCTAGCGGGGGATACGAGCAGTACTTC. This gives the protein CAITSSGGYEQYF.

The V call is TRBV19, the J call TRBJ2-3; 7 nucleotides match TRBD2. This CDR3 has 15 residues. Germline loops: CDR1 LNHDA, CDR2 SQIVND (reference sequence). Losses at the gene ends were 3 bases for V and 3 bases for J; bases not matched to a gene: 6. CDR3 bases: TGTGCCAGTAGTATCGGCGGGGGTGCAACAGATACGCAGTATTTT. Amino acid sequence: CASSIGGGATDTQYF.

The CDR3 protein is CASSQSSPGYRDEQFF. The CDR3 coding sequence is TGCGCCAGCAGCCAAAGCAGCCCAGGGTATAGGGATGAGCAGTTCTTC. This rearrangement joins TRBV4-3 to TRBJ2-1, with D possibly TRBD1 on 5 matching bases. Trimming stripped 2 bases from V and 8 bases from J, with 19 bases between. The germline V gene encodes CDR1 LGHNA and CDR2 YSLEER. The CDR3 sequence is 16 residues long.

This chain uses TRBV28 with TRBJ2-7; 8 bases align to TRBD1. CDR1 is MDHEN, CDR2 SYDVKM, per germline. CDR3 size: 15 residues. V dropped 5 bases and J dropped 0; count of bases not matched to a gene: 6. The CDR3 is CASSPLGTGSYEQYF. CDR3 bases: TGTGCCAGCAGTCCCCTCGGGACAGGCTCCTACGAGCAGTACTTC.

This clone appeared once. The V and J genes are TRBV18 and TRBJ2-5, with 8 bases aligning to TRBD1. The J call may be faulty, since TRBJ2-7 better matches the DNA end. The CDR3 extends over 14 amino acids. CDR1 is KGHSH and CDR2 is LQKENI in the germline V gene. CDR3 in DNA: TGTGCCAGCTCACCCGGGACAGGTTTCCACGAGCAGTACTTC. This translates into CASSPGTGFHEQYF.

This clone came up a few times. The chain has TRBV6-1 and TRBJ2-7, with D tentatively TRBD1 (6 bases). CDR1 is MNHNS, CDR2 SASEGT, per germline. The CDR3 covers 15 residues. Trimming removed 3 bases from V and 7 bases from J, with 19 bases in between. CDR3 amino acids: CASSEAETGRMEQYF. The DNA for the CDR3 is TGTGCCAGCAGTGAGGCCGAGACAGGACGTATGGAGCAGTACTTC.

The chain uses TRBV27 and TRBJ2-7, with TRBD2 as a possible D gene (6 bases). Germline V gene sequence: CDR1 MNHEY, CDR2 SMNVEV (reference sequence). Trimming took 6 bases from V and 7 from J, leaving 13 bases between them. There are 12 residues in the CDR3. CDR3 sequence (DNA): TGTGCCAGCAGAGCGACTGGGGGGGAGCAGTACTTC. This encodes CASRATGGEQYF.

Comments on this clone: One end of the junction does not line up with germline, which may come from a read error. The gene calls are TRBV7-9 and TRBJ1-2; TRBD1 is a possible D gene (5 bases). The V gene's germline CDR1 is SEHNR and CDR2 FQNEAQ (reference sequence). The CDR3 consists of 12 residues. The CDR3 DNA reads TGTTCCAGCAGCTGGACAAACTATGGCTACACCTTC. Translation: CSSSWTNYGYTF.

This clone was picked up a small number of times. The chain joins TRBV20-1 to TRBJ2-1, with a tentative D call TRBD2 (7 bases). This CDR3 comprises 11 residues. Germline V lookup: CDR1 DFQATT, CDR2 SNEGSKA (reference sequence). DNA for the CDR3: TGCATGGTGGGGGGGCACAATGAGCAGTTCTTC. Protein sequence: CMVGGHNEQFF.

The chain carries TRBV4-1 and TRBJ1-1; no firm D call. Germline assignment: CDR1 MGHRA and CDR2 YSYEKL. V was clipped by 1 base and J by 8 bases, with 17 bases between them. The CDR3 loop spans 15 amino acids. The CDR3, as DNA: TGCGCCAGCAGCCAAGGAGAGCGTGCCAGGAGGGAAGCTTTCTTT. It translates to CASSQGERARREAFF.

The V call is TRBV6-6, the J call TRBJ2-7, with 8 bases aligning to TRBD1. CDR1 and CDR2 from the germline V gene are MNHNY and SVGAGI (reference sequence). This CDR3 comprises 15 residues. V gave up 2 bases and J gave up 2 bases; unmatched junction bases: 5. The CDR3 region has the DNA TGTGCCAGCAGTTACGCCCAGGGGGCCCCCTACGAGCAGTACTTC. Its protein is CASSYAQGAPYEQYF.

This rearrangement joins TRBV4-1 to TRBJ1-2; perhaps TRBD1 as D (6 bases). Germline lookup yields CDR1 MGHRA and CDR2 YSYEKL. The length of the CDR3 is 15 residues. Trimming cost V 0 bases and J 6 bases, with 14 bases left between them. CDR3 sequence (DNA): TGCGCCAGCAGCCAAGACGGTACAGGGAGAGATGGCTACACCTTC. Its protein is CASSQDGTGRDGYTF.

CDR3: CASSPSGGVYNEQFF. As DNA, the CDR3 is TGTGCCAGCTCACCCAGCGGGGGGGTCTACAATGAGCAGTTCTTC. The chain employs TRBV18 and TRBJ2-1, with 10 bases matching TRBD2. V dropped 3 bases and J dropped 3; count of bases not matched to a gene: 2. CDR3 size: 15 residues. CDR1 KGHSH and CDR2 LQKENI come from the germline V gene.

The genes are TRBV4-3 and TRBJ2-5, with 13 nucleotides matching TRBD2. From germline, CDR1 is LGHNA and CDR2 YSLEER. The CDR3 consists of 16 residues. The V gene end was trimmed by 3 bases and the J gene end by 5 bases; junction bases not matched to a gene: 6. The CDR3: CASSQALAGGLETQYF. The CDR3 coding sequence is TGCGCCAGCAGCCAGGCACTAGCGGGGGGGCTCGAGACCCAGTACTTC.

This clone was found once. This sample also contains other DNA sequences that code for the same CDR3. The genes are TRBV7-2 and TRBJ2-7; 9 nucleotides agree with TRBD2. The CDR3 spans 14 residues. V lost 5 bases to trimming and J lost 3 bases; unmatched junction nucleotides: 5. Looked up from germline, CDR1 is SGHTA and CDR2 is FQGNSA. CDR3 loop: CASSERGVHYEQYF. In DNA, the CDR3 is TGTGCCAGCAGCGAGCGGGGGGTGCACTACGAGCAGTACTTC.

This chain links TRBV6-1 with TRBJ2-7, with 7 bases lining up with TRBD1. The V segment lost 6 bases and the J segment 2 bases; nucleotides outside the gene matches: 10. The germline V gene has CDR1 MNHNS and CDR2 SASEGT. The CDR3 has 15 residues. As DNA, the CDR3 is TGTGCCAGCAGCAACCTCGGGGACAGTGCCTACGAGCAGTACTTC. It encodes CASSNLGDSAYEQYF.

This chain joins TRBV6-4 and TRBJ2-1; 7 bases are shared with TRBD2. J gave up 7 bases and V 4 bases, and 10 bases lay outside the gene matches. The V gene's germline CDR1 is MRHNA and CDR2 SNTAGT. This CDR3 region has 15 residues. This CDR3 is CASSVERGSGNEQFF. CDR3 sequence (DNA): TGTGCCAGCAGTGTCGAGCGGGGTTCGGGGAATGAGCAGTTCTTC.

The chain employs TRBV27 and TRBJ2-7, with 7 positions matching TRBD2. This CDR3 contains 14 residues. The germline CDR1 and CDR2 sequences are MNHEY and SMNVEV (reference sequence). V lost 4 bases to trimming and J lost 4 bases; unmatched junction nucleotides: 7. CDR3 nucleotides: TGTGCCAGCAGTTCCGGGGGAGGGGTGTACGAGCAGTACTTC. It yields the protein CASSSGGGVYEQYF.

This sequence joins TRBV5-1 and TRBJ2-5; 11 bases match TRBD2. After removal of 0 bases from V and 1 base from J, the junction contained 2 bases not matched to a gene. This CDR3 has 16 residues. Germline V CDR1 and CDR2: SGHRS, YFSETQ. CDR3 protein: CASSLGLAGTQETQYF. The CDR3 nucleotides read TGCGCCAGCAGCTTGGGACTAGCGGGGACCCAAGAGACCCAGTACTTC.

This chain joins TRBV5-4 and TRBJ2-7; D perhaps matches TRBD2 (5 bases). V was pared by 0 bases and J by 6 bases, with 10 bases between. The germline gives CDR1 SGHNT, CDR2 YYREEE (reference sequence). CDR3 size: 13 residues. The CDR3 DNA reads TGTGCCAGCAGCTTGGTCGAGGGTTCCGAGCAGTACTTC. This sequence encodes CASSLVEGSEQYF.

In the case of this clone: The junction does not match germline at one end; this may be a read error. The V call is TRBV7-9, the J call TRBJ1-1; D not certain. This CDR3 comprises 12 residues. The germline V gene has CDR1 SEHNR and CDR2 FQNEAQ (reference sequence). Written as DNA, the CDR3 is TGTTCCAGCAGCTTAGTCGGGGTTTCGGCTTTCTTT. Translated: CSSSLVGVSAFF.

The chain employs TRBV14 and TRBJ1-2; D might be TRBD1 (5 bases). Trimming took 4 bases from V and 1 from J, leaving 16 bases between them. CDR1 SGHDN and CDR2 FVKESK come from the germline V gene. This CDR3 is built from 16 residues. This chain's CDR3 is CASSRLDSTLNYGYTF. CDR3 in DNA: TGTGCCAGCAGCCGACTCGACAGTACACTTAACTATGGCTACACCTTC.

Comments on this clone: Relative to the germline gene, one junction end is altered; a read error may explain this. The chain recombines TRBV19 with TRBJ2-7, with D perhaps matching TRBD1 (5 bases). This CDR3 has 14 amino acids. Germline V gene data show CDR1 as LNHDA and CDR2 as SQIVND (reference sequence). The CDR3 bases are TGTACCAGTGGAGAGACAGCGAGGACCTACGAGCAGTACTTC. Its protein product is CTSGETARTYEQYF.

The CDR3 region has the DNA TGTGCCAGCAGTTTCCCGCTACAGGGGGGCAATCAGCCCCAGCATTTT. This encodes CASSFPLQGGNQPQHF. The chain uses TRBV28 and TRBJ1-5, with 8 bases fitting TRBD1. This CDR3 contains 16 residues. With V trimmed by 3 bases and J by 2 bases, 6 bases remained unmatched. Germline V gives CDR1 MDHEN, CDR2 SYDVKM.

In its sample, this clone was seen a few times. Written as DNA, the CDR3 is TGTGCCAGCAGTGACCGGACAGCCCAAACCTATGGCTACACCTTC. This gives the protein CASSDRTAQTYGYTF. The chain carries TRBV28 and TRBJ1-2; D may be TRBD1 (6 bases). This CDR3 region has 15 residues. Germline CDR1 reads MDHEN; CDR2 reads SYDVKM. V was cut by 5 bases and J by 4 bases, with 17 bases left in between.

This clone came up a few times. The V and J genes are TRBV15 and TRBJ2-3; perhaps TRBD2 as D (6 bases). V was clipped by 3 bases and J by 2 bases, with 12 bases between them. Germline loops: CDR1 LNHNV, CDR2 YYDKDF (reference sequence). The CDR3 extends over 15 amino acids. CDR3 DNA: TGTGCCACCAGCAGTCAAGGAGGGTTCACAGATACGCAGTATTTT. Translation gives CATSSQGGFTDTQYF.